This is a list of T cell receptor beta chains from one sample in a study of CD8 T cells in Susac syndrome. TCRdb re-derived calls from the immunoSEQ multiplex PCR reads in MiXCR, one entry per CDR3 protein. The sample holds around 170,000 distinct CDR3 sequences, approximately 94% seen once. Sequencing was carried out using CD4+ T cells from PBMCs. Receptors were obtained from a human donor with Susac syndrome. Both conserved end residues are part of each CDR3. D genes are given only for firm matches. Size is omitted from some rows. Given values are once, few, many or a class for expanded clones.

J gene: TRBJ1-3; V gene: TRBV25-1; clone size: NA; D gene: NA; CDR3 protein: CASSARDPRWDTIYF; CDR3 DNA: TGTGCCAGCAGTGCCCGGGACCCCCGGTGGGACACCATATATTTT
J gene: TRBJ2-3; V gene: TRBV7-2; clone size: NA; D gene: NA; CDR3 protein: CASSSTRTTDTQYF; CDR3 DNA: TGTGCCAGCAGCTCCACTAGAACCACAGATACGCAGTATTTT
J gene: TRBJ1-1; V gene: TRBV7-9; clone size: once; D gene: TRBD1; CDR3 protein: CASSLVQGRAFF; CDR3 DNA: TGTGCCAGCAGCTTAGTACAGGGGCGGGCTTTCTTT
J gene: TRBJ2-7; V gene: TRBV7-9; clone size: NA; D gene: NA; CDR3 protein: CASSSDGPYEQYF; CDR3 DNA: TGTGCCAGCAGCTCGGACGGTCCCTACGAGCAGTACTTC
J gene: TRBJ2-5; V gene: TRBV5-1; clone size: NA; D gene: TRBD1; CDR3 protein: CASSPAGTGQETQYF; CDR3 DNA: TGCGCCAGCAGCCCAGCCGGGACAGGACAAGAGACCCAGTACTTC
J gene: TRBJ2-7; V gene: TRBV5-4; clone size: NA; D gene: NA; CDR3 protein: CASSLMGQGKHEQYF; CDR3 DNA: TGTGCCAGCAGCTTAATGGGGCAGGGGAAGCACGAGCAGTACTTC
J gene: TRBJ1-5; V gene: TRBV18; clone size: NA; D gene: NA; CDR3 protein: CASSLSRGSSNQPQHF; CDR3 DNA: TGTGCCAGCTCACTTTCTAGGGGTTCAAGCAATCAGCCCCAGCATTTT
J gene: TRBJ1-1; V gene: TRBV29-1; clone size: NA; D gene: NA; CDR3 protein: CSVEGGRTEAFF; CDR3 DNA: TGCAGCGTTGAAGGGGGTAGGACTGAAGCTTTCTTT
J gene: TRBJ2-7; V gene: TRBV3-1; clone size: NA; D gene: NA; CDR3 protein: CASSNSLHEQYF; CDR3 DNA: TGTGCCAGCAGCAATTCCCTTCACGAGCAGTACTTC
J gene: TRBJ2-1; V gene: TRBV14; clone size: NA; D gene: TRBD1; CDR3 protein: CASSLPGTDPFGEQFF; CDR3 DNA: TGTGCCAGCAGCCTGCCCGGGACAGATCCTTTCGGTGAGCAGTTCTTC
J gene: TRBJ2-3; V gene: TRBV10-3; clone size: NA; D gene: TRBD2; CDR3 protein: CATTATSGPDTQYF; CDR3 DNA: TGTGCCACCACGGCGACTAGCGGGCCTGATACGCAGTATTTT
J gene: TRBJ2-1; V gene: TRBV7-3; clone size: once; D gene: NA; CDR3 protein: CASSPGGAIQEQFF; CDR3 DNA: TGTGCCAGCAGCCCCGGAGGGGCCATTCAAGAGCAGTTCTTC
J gene: TRBJ2-7; V gene: TRBV3-1; clone size: once; D gene: TRBD1; CDR3 protein: CASSPWTGGEQYF; CDR3 DNA: TGTGCCAGCAGCCCTTGGACAGGGGGCGAGCAGTACTTC
J gene: TRBJ2-7; V gene: TRBV20-1; clone size: NA; D gene: NA; CDR3 protein: CSADRESSYEQYF; CDR3 DNA: TGCAGTGCTGACCGGGAAAGCTCCTACGAGCAGTACTTC
J gene: TRBJ2-1; V gene: TRBV14; clone size: NA; D gene: TRBD2; CDR3 protein: CASSQEQRGFYNEQFF; CDR3 DNA: TGTGCCAGCAGCCAAGAACAGCGGGGGTTCTACAATGAGCAGTTCTTC
J gene: TRBJ1-5; V gene: TRBV9; clone size: NA; D gene: TRBD1; CDR3 protein: CASSAGDRGHWQPQHF; CDR3 DNA: TGTGCCAGCAGCGCCGGGGACAGGGGGCACTGGCAGCCCCAGCATTTT
J gene: TRBJ1-6; V gene: TRBV30; clone size: once; D gene: NA; CDR3 protein: CAWVGQSNNSPLHF; CDR3 DNA: TGTGCCTGGGTAGGACAGTCCAATAATTCACCCCTCCACTTT
J gene: TRBJ2-3; V gene: TRBV12-3/TRBV12-4; clone size: NA; D gene: TRBD2; CDR3 protein: CASSFLSGGESTDTQYF; CDR3 DNA: TGTGCCAGCAGTTTCTTGAGCGGGGGGGAAAGCACAGATACGCAGTATTTT
J gene: TRBJ2-1; V gene: TRBV10-3; clone size: NA; D gene: NA; CDR3 protein: CAIRLEGGEQFF; CDR3 DNA: TGTGCCATCAGACTTGAGGGTGGCGAGCAGTTCTTC
J gene: TRBJ2-7; V gene: TRBV7-2; clone size: NA; D gene: NA; CDR3 protein: CASSLAGGLTYEQYF; CDR3 DNA: TGTGCCAGCAGCTTAGCGGGGGGGCTCACCTACGAGCAGTACTTC
J gene: TRBJ2-7; V gene: TRBV3-1; clone size: NA; D gene: TRBD1; CDR3 protein: CASSQEKGTGGMGSYEQYF; CDR3 DNA: TGTGCCAGCAGCCAAGAGAAGGGGACAGGGGGCATGGGATCCTACGAGCAGTACTTC
J gene: TRBJ1-1; V gene: TRBV5-1; clone size: NA; D gene: NA; CDR3 protein: CASSLVGITEAFF; CDR3 DNA: TGCGCCAGCAGCTTGGTTGGGATCACTGAAGCTTTCTTT
J gene: TRBJ2-4; V gene: TRBV29-1; clone size: few; D gene: TRBD1; CDR3 protein: CSVGGTAKLQYF; CDR3 DNA: TGCAGCGTTGGGGGGACAGCAAAACTTCAGTACTTC
J gene: TRBJ1-4; V gene: TRBV28; clone size: once; D gene: NA; CDR3 protein: CASRAGLREKLFF; CDR3 DNA: TGTGCCAGCAGGGCCGGCCTGCGCGAAAAACTGTTTTTT
J gene: TRBJ2-6; V gene: TRBV4-2; clone size: NA; D gene: TRBD1; CDR3 protein: CASSRLGITGGGNSGANVLTF; CDR3 DNA: TGTGCCAGCAGCCGATTGGGGATAACAGGGGGTGGTAACTCTGGGGCCAACGTCCTGACTTTC
J gene: TRBJ2-7; V gene: TRBV29-1; clone size: NA; D gene: NA; CDR3 protein: CSVVGAGYYEQYF; CDR3 DNA: TGCAGCGTTGTGGGGGCAGGTTACTACGAGCAGTACTTC
J gene: TRBJ2-7; V gene: TRBV11-2; clone size: NA; D gene: NA; CDR3 protein: CASSPRASGAEQYF; CDR3 DNA: TGTGCCAGCAGCCCCAGAGCGTCCGGGGCGGAGCAGTACTTC
J gene: TRBJ2-7; V gene: TRBV4-1; clone size: NA; D gene: NA; CDR3 protein: CASSHVQQGNVGGEQYF; CDR3 DNA: TGCGCCAGCAGCCACGTTCAACAGGGGAACGTGGGAGGCGAGCAGTACTTC
J gene: TRBJ1-2; V gene: TRBV5-1; clone size: NA; D gene: NA; CDR3 protein: CASSSGGEHYGYTF; CDR3 DNA: TGCGCCAGCTCTTCGGGGGGGGAACACTATGGCTACACCTTC
J gene: TRBJ2-7; V gene: TRBV3-1; clone size: NA; D gene: NA; CDR3 protein: CASSYFSYEQYF; CDR3 DNA: TGTGCCAGCAGCTACTTCTCCTACGAGCAGTACTTC
J gene: TRBJ1-4; V gene: TRBV15; clone size: NA; D gene: NA; CDR3 protein: CATSTLPVRERDEKLFF; CDR3 DNA: TGTGCCACCAGCACCCTCCCCGTCAGGGAGAGAGATGAAAAACTGTTTTTT
J gene: TRBJ2-1; V gene: TRBV30; clone size: once; D gene: NA; CDR3 protein: CAWSEASSYNEQFF; CDR3 DNA: TGTGCCTGGAGTGAAGCTAGCTCCTACAATGAGCAGTTCTTC
J gene: TRBJ2-4; V gene: TRBV30; clone size: NA; D gene: NA; CDR3 protein: CAWIGLSVIGKNIQYF; CDR3 DNA: TGTGCCTGGATAGGCCTTAGCGTAATCGGCAAAAACATTCAGTACTTC
J gene: TRBJ2-5; V gene: TRBV4-1; clone size: NA; D gene: NA; CDR3 protein: CASSQSPGSEETQYF; CDR3 DNA: TGCGCCAGCAGCCAGTCCCCGGGGAGTGAAGAGACCCAGTACTTC
J gene: TRBJ1-1; V gene: TRBV20-1; clone size: NA; D gene: NA; CDR3 protein: CSARVDNGNTEAFF; CDR3 DNA: TGCAGTGCTAGGGTTGACAACGGGAACACTGAAGCTTTCTTT
J gene: TRBJ2-1; V gene: TRBV7-8; clone size: NA; D gene: TRBD2; CDR3 protein: CASSLGLAGGHNEQFF; CDR3 DNA: TGTGCCAGCAGCTTAGGCCTAGCGGGGGGGCACAATGAGCAGTTCTTC
J gene: TRBJ2-2; V gene: TRBV11-2; clone size: NA; D gene: NA; CDR3 protein: CANGQPLTGELFF; CDR3 DNA: TGTGCCAATGGACAACCCCTCACCGGGGAGCTGTTTTTT
J gene: TRBJ1-4; V gene: TRBV3-1; clone size: NA; D gene: NA; CDR3 protein: CASSHRGPGEKLFF; CDR3 DNA: TGTGCCAGCAGCCACAGGGGCCCTGGGGAAAAACTGTTTTTT
J gene: TRBJ1-2; V gene: TRBV9; clone size: NA; D gene: TRBD1; CDR3 protein: CASSPRTGLNYGYTF; CDR3 DNA: TGTGCCAGCAGCCCACGGACAGGACTAAACTATGGCTACACCTTC
J gene: TRBJ2-7; V gene: TRBV3-1; clone size: NA; D gene: NA; CDR3 protein: CASSNAKRAYEQYF; CDR3 DNA: TGTGCCAGCAGCAACGCTAAGAGGGCCTACGAGCAGTACTTC
J gene: TRBJ2-7; V gene: TRBV6-5; clone size: NA; D gene: NA; CDR3 protein: CASRQGGVPTYEQYF; CDR3 DNA: TGTGCCAGCAGACAAGGAGGGGTTCCTACCTACGAGCAGTACTTC
J gene: TRBJ2-1; V gene: TRBV7-2; clone size: once; D gene: NA; CDR3 protein: CASSLEATLNEQFF; CDR3 DNA: TGTGCCAGCAGCTTAGAGGCGACACTCAATGAGCAGTTCTTC
J gene: TRBJ2-2; V gene: TRBV12-3/TRBV12-4; clone size: few; D gene: NA; CDR3 protein: CASSRQTSPGELFF; CDR3 DNA: TGTGCCAGCAGTCGACAAACTTCCCCCGGGGAGCTGTTTTTT
J gene: TRBJ2-7; V gene: TRBV27; clone size: NA; D gene: TRBD1; CDR3 protein: CASSSTGGVGSEQYF; CDR3 DNA: TGTGCCAGCAGTTCCACAGGGGGCGTAGGTTCCGAGCAGTACTTC
J gene: TRBJ2-3; V gene: TRBV19; clone size: NA; D gene: TRBD2; CDR3 protein: CASSIDAGGHTDTQYF; CDR3 DNA: TGTGCCAGTAGTATAGATGCGGGGGGGCACACAGATACGCAGTATTTT
J gene: TRBJ1-1; V gene: TRBV7-3; clone size: NA; D gene: NA; CDR3 protein: CASSLAPSRVTEAFF; CDR3 DNA: TGTGCCAGCAGCTTAGCCCCGAGCAGGGTCACTGAAGCTTTCTTT
J gene: TRBJ1-1; V gene: TRBV20-1; clone size: NA; D gene: NA; CDR3 protein: CSAAYTEAFF; CDR3 DNA: TGCAGTGCTGCCTACACTGAAGCTTTCTTT
J gene: TRBJ1-1; V gene: TRBV12-3/TRBV12-4; clone size: NA; D gene: TRBD1; CDR3 protein: CASHRQGVAAEAFF; CDR3 DNA: TGTGCCAGCCACCGACAGGGGGTTGCGGCTGAAGCTTTCTTT
J gene: TRBJ2-5; V gene: TRBV30; clone size: NA; D gene: TRBD1; CDR3 protein: CAWSAGGAYQYF; CDR3 DNA: TGTGCCTGGAGTGCAGGGGGCGCATATCAGTACTTC